These 26 T cell receptor beta chains came from one sample sequenced in a study of vaccination and CD4 T cells after COVID-19 (dated by TCRdb to the early 2020s). The treatment or condition label here, explained by the study, means: approximately nine-day PBMC culture with coronavirus spike peptide pools or control peptides (ViraFEST assay). Their antigens remain unidentified. Library construction relied on PCR. The reads were generated on an Illumina iSeq 100. DNA from cultured CD4+ T cells underwent TCR sequencing with the Oncomine TCR Beta short-read assay at the Johns Hopkins FTIC core. TCRdb handled the public reads itself, with Q25 trimming in fastp and clone calling in MiXCR, and kept productive beta chains. One record per CDR3 amino acid sequence lists the most common genes and DNA. A total of approximately 11,000 distinct CDR3 sequences appear in this sample, 69% of them only once. The ten top clones hold 10% of the sample.

The specimen sequenced was CD4+ T cells from blood, cultured in vitro. The receptors were gathered from a human donor who had recovered from COVID-19.

The gene calls are TRBV20-1 and TRBJ2-7, with D possibly matching TRBD1 (7 bases). The germline V gene encodes CDR1 DFQATT and CDR2 SNEGSKA (reference sequence). Trimming removed 4 bases from V and 7 bases from J, with 23 bases in between. The length of the CDR3 is 15 residues. Here the CDR3 reads CSAIPGRDSLYEQYF. The CDR3 DNA is TGCAGTGCTATTCCAGGGCGGGACAGCCTATATGAGCAGTACTTC.

This clonotype turned up a few times. The chain employs TRBV10-3 and TRBJ1-2; D is possibly TRBD1 (5 bases). The germline gives CDR1 ENHRY, CDR2 SYGVKD. V dropped 4 bases and J dropped 3 bases, with 15 bases sitting between them. This CDR3 is 15 amino acids long. The CDR3 bases are TGTGCCATCAGTGCGTTCCCAGGGAGTTACTATGGCTACACCTTC. Translating it yields CAISAFPGSYYGYTF.

The chain joins TRBV20-1 to TRBJ2-3; TRBD2 matches at 11 bases. Germline-derived CDR1 and CDR2 are DFQATT and SNEGSKA (reference sequence). V shed 7 bases, J shed 0 bases, and the junction held 6 bases outside the gene matches. The CDR3 runs to 15 residues. The DNA for the CDR3 is TGCAGTGGGGAATTAGCGGGAGGGAGCACAGATACGCAGTATTTT. Translated, it gives CSGELAGGSTDTQYF.

This rearrangement joins TRBV10-2 to TRBJ2-1, with 9 bases identical to TRBD2. V shed 7 bases and J 5 bases; nucleotides not matched to a gene: 12. Germline assignment: CDR1 WSHSY and CDR2 SAAADI. The CDR3 runs to 16 residues. CDR3 in DNA: TGCGCCAGCACCCAAGCGGTTCTAGCGGGGAACAATGAGCAGTTCTTC. Its protein product is CASTQAVLAGNNEQFF.

The V call is TRBV20-1, the J call TRBJ1-5; maybe TRBD1 (6 bases). Trimming shortened V by 0 bases and J by 7 bases, and 22 bases separated the two germline ends. The CDR3 loop spans 17 amino acids. CDR1 and CDR2 (germline): DFQATT, SNEGSKA (reference sequence). In nucleotides, the CDR3 is TGCAGTGCTAGAGAGCTCCGGGGGGCCGGAATCGGCCAGCCCCAGCATTTT. Translation gives CSARELRGAGIGQPQHF.

The chain uses TRBV2 and TRBJ1-3; D ambiguous. This CDR3 spans 16 amino acids. Trimming cost V 4 bases and J 0 bases, with 13 bases left between them. Germline V gene data show CDR1 as SNHLY and CDR2 as FYNNEI. The DNA of the CDR3 is TGTGCCAGCAGTGTAACATCTTCAATCTCTGGAAACACCATATATTTT. Protein sequence: CASSVTSSISGNTIYF.

This clonotype has more than one count but fewer than ten. The rearrangement joins TRBV20-1 to TRBJ2-3; 8 positions match TRBD1. The CDR3 is 13 residues long. With 7 bases clipped from V and 2 bases from J, the junction kept 5 bases outside the gene matches. Per the germline V gene, CDR1 is DFQATT and CDR2 is SNEGSKA (reference sequence). The CDR3 DNA is TGCAGTGTCGGACAGGGAAACACAGATACGCAGTATTTT. Its translation: CSVGQGNTDTQYF.

The V and J genes are TRBV27 and TRBJ2-1, with D unclear. Germline-derived CDR1 and CDR2 are MNHEY and SMNVEV (reference sequence). The CDR3 contains 15 residues. The V end lost 3 bases, the J end lost 7 bases, and 16 bases lay between the germline ends. The DNA of the CDR3 is TGTGCCAGCAGTTTGAATCAAAGGGCCTCTAATGAGCAGTTCTTC. Protein: CASSLNQRASNEQFF.

The chain carries TRBV6-1 and TRBJ2-1, with 8 bases lining up with TRBD2. With 6 bases clipped from V and 0 bases from J, the junction kept 13 bases outside the gene matches. Germline V lookup: CDR1 MNHNS, CDR2 SASEGT. This CDR3 has 18 amino acids. CDR3 residues: CASSKRTSPVGSYNEQFF. The CDR3 nucleotides read TGTGCCAGCAGCAAAAGGACTAGCCCGGTGGGCTCCTACAATGAGCAGTTCTTC.

The rearrangement joins TRBV20-1 to TRBJ1-4; D is possibly TRBD1 (5 bases). The V gene's germline CDR1 is DFQATT and CDR2 SNEGSKA (reference sequence). This CDR3 is built from 15 residues. The V end was cut by 4 bases, the J end by 3 bases, with 15 bases between. CDR3 protein: CSATSGLVANEKLFF. The CDR3 bases are TGCAGTGCTACCTCAGGGCTGGTGGCTAATGAAAAACTGTTTTTT.

V and J are TRBV5-4 and TRBJ2-6; tentative D call: TRBD2 (6 bases). The CDR3 contains 16 residues. V lost 5 bases to trimming and J lost 3 bases, with 15 bases between them. The V gene's germline CDR1 is SGHNT and CDR2 YYREEE (reference sequence). CDR3 nucleotides: TGTGCCAGCAGTCTGGGGGGAATGCGTGGGGCCAACGTCCTGACTTTC. This gives the protein CASSLGGMRGANVLTF.

The chain couples TRBV19 to TRBJ1-6, with 9 bases fitting TRBD1. The CDR3 totals 16 residues. With V trimmed by 0 bases and J by 9 bases, 6 bases remained unmatched. Germline loops: CDR1 LNHDA, CDR2 SQIVND (reference sequence). CDR3 sequence reads: CASSIDRGTGISPLHF. Here the CDR3 DNA reads TGTGCCAGTAGTATAGATCGGGGGACAGGGATTTCACCCCTCCACTTT.

V usage is TRBV7-2 and J usage is TRBJ2-7, with 9 bases identical to TRBD1. After removal of 5 bases from V and 4 bases from J, the junction contained 3 bases not matched to a gene. Germline V gene data show CDR1 as SGHTA and CDR2 as FQGNSA. The CDR3 loop spans 13 amino acids. DNA of the CDR3: TGTGCCAGCAGCCTACAGGGGGCTTACGAGCAGTACTTC. Its translation: CASSLQGAYEQYF.

V gene TRBV19 combines with J gene TRBJ1-5; D is ambiguous. Germline V gene data show CDR1 as LNHDA and CDR2 as SQIVND (reference sequence). V lost 0 bases and J 4 bases, leaving 7 bases between the germline ends. The CDR3 length is 14 residues. CDR3 sequence (DNA): TGTGCCAGTAGTATAGATCTTGGGAATCAGCCCCAGCATTTT. Translation gives CASSIDLGNQPQHF.

The chain couples TRBV28 to TRBJ2-3, with D perhaps TRBD1 or TRBD2 (5 bases each). The germline CDR1 and CDR2 sequences are MDHEN and SYDVKM. The V end was cut by 7 bases, the J end by 1 base, with 15 bases between. This CDR3 region has 15 residues. CDR3 DNA sequence: TGTGCCAGCACTCACCCGGGGCTCCGCACAGATACGCAGTATTTT. Translated, it gives CASTHPGLRTDTQYF. The variable domain in full, with the rest retrieved from reference TRBV28 and TRBJ2-3, is DVKVTQSSRYLVKRTGEKVFLECVQDMDHENMFWYRQDPGLGLRLIYFSYDVKMKEKGDIPEGYSVSREKKERFSLILESASTNQTSMYLCASTHPGLRTDTQYFGPGTRLTVL.

This sequence joins TRBV6-5 and TRBJ2-7; 8 nucleotides match TRBD1. In germline, CDR1 is MNHEY, CDR2 SVGAGI. With V trimmed by 1 base and J by 3 bases, 8 bases remained unmatched. The CDR3 runs to 16 residues. The DNA of the CDR3 is TGTGCCAGCAGTTACTTTTCCAGGACAGGGTTCTACGAGCAGTACTTC. It translates to CASSYFSRTGFYEQYF.

The J gene is TRBJ1-4, the V gene TRBV7-2, with D tentatively TRBD1 (6 bases). This CDR3 region has 15 residues. The germline CDR1 and CDR2 sequences are SGHTA and FQGNSA. Trimming removed 2 bases from V and 6 bases from J, with 13 bases in between. The CDR3 loop is CASSLNSWTDEKLFF. The CDR3 nucleotides read TGTGCCAGCAGCTTAAATAGTTGGACAGATGAAAAACTGTTTTTT.

The gene calls are TRBV2 and TRBJ2-3, with TRBD2 identical over 8 bases. This CDR3 has 16 residues. CDR1 and CDR2 (germline): SNHLY, FYNNEI. The J segment lost 0 bases and the V segment lost 4 bases, leaving 6 bases of the junction unmatched. This chain's CDR3 is CASSVLSGASTDTQYF. The CDR3 DNA reads as TGTGCCAGCAGTGTCCTTAGCGGGGCCAGCACAGATACGCAGTATTTT.

The rearrangement joins TRBV20-1 to TRBJ2-6; D is perhaps TRBD2 (7 bases). Germline CDR1 DFQATT, CDR2 SNEGSKA (reference sequence). The CDR3 length is 17 residues. The V end was cut by 1 base, the J end by 0 bases, with 13 bases between. The CDR3 DNA is TGCAGTGCTAGAGTCGGGGGGCCGCGCTCTGGGGCCAACGTCCTGACTTTC. This sequence encodes CSARVGGPRSGANVLTF.

This clonotype was found once. The chain joins TRBV10-3 to TRBJ1-1; D gene uncertain. V gave up 11 bases and J gave up 1 base, with 17 bases separating them. The CDR3 runs 14 residues. CDR1 and CDR2 from the germline V gene are ENHRY and SYGVKD. The CDR3 region has the DNA TGTGCCGCCAAGCGACGGTACGAGAACACTGAAGCTTTCTTT. Translating gives CAAKRRYENTEAFF.

The chain is built from TRBV19 and TRBJ2-6, with D unresolved. This CDR3 comprises 14 residues. V dropped 3 bases and J dropped 1 base, with 4 bases sitting between them. Per the germline V gene, CDR1 is LNHDA and CDR2 is SQIVND (reference sequence). The CDR3 spells CASSIGSGANVLTF. The CDR3 DNA follows: TGTGCCAGTAGTATCGGGTCTGGGGCCAACGTCCTGACTTTC.

The V and J genes are TRBV7-2 and TRBJ1-5; D is ambiguous. Trimming took 4 bases from V and 6 from J, leaving 10 bases between them. This CDR3 is built from 13 residues. Germline assignment: CDR1 SGHTA and CDR2 FQGNSA. The CDR3 here is CASSYGGSQPQHF. The CDR3 region has the DNA TGTGCCAGCAGCTACGGAGGAAGTCAGCCCCAGCATTTT.

This clonotype was counted between two and nine times. The J gene is TRBJ2-5, the V gene TRBV25-1; no definite D call. Trimming shortened V by 5 bases and J by 5 bases, and 24 bases separated the two germline ends. Germline V lookup: CDR1 MGHDK, CDR2 SYGVNS. The CDR3 runs 17 residues. CDR3 nucleotide sequence: TGTGCCAGCAGTATCCCGGGCCTCGGGCTTGGCCCCGAGACCCAGTACTTC. Encoded protein: CASSIPGLGLGPETQYF.

The rearrangement uses TRBV20-1 and TRBJ2-5; 7 bases line up with TRBD1. V gave up 0 bases and J gave up 2 bases; unmatched junction bases: 0. Germline CDR1 and CDR2: DFQATT and SNEGSKA (reference sequence). The CDR3 is 13 residues long. DNA of the CDR3: TGCAGTGCTAGAGACAGGGGGCAAGAGACCCAGTACTTC. Translated: CSARDRGQETQYF.

This clonotype was seen a handful of times. The rearrangement uses TRBV12-3 or TRBV12-4 and TRBJ2-5; 10 nucleotides agree with TRBD2. This CDR3 contains 14 residues. V was clipped by 6 bases and J by 1 base; unmatched bases: 2. CDR3: CASSRTSGQETQYF. The CDR3 nucleotides read TGTGCCAGCAGCCGGACTAGCGGCCAAGAGACCCAGTACTTC.

The rearrangement joins TRBV4-1 to TRBJ1-5; 9 bases are shared with TRBD1. Germline CDR1 and CDR2: MGHRA and YSYEKL. This CDR3 contains 16 residues. After removal of 4 bases from V and 4 bases from J, the junction contained 8 bases not matched to a gene. CDR3 sequence reads: CASSLTAGTGNQPQHF. CDR3 in DNA: TGCGCCAGCAGCCTCACGGCCGGGACAGGGAATCAGCCCCAGCATTTT.